These 28 T cell receptor beta chains originate from one sample sequenced in a study of control samples from healthy donors and cancer patients. This table comes from immunoSEQ multiplex PCR, and its TCRdb copy is limited to in-frame clones, with some not included. The sample holds 60,000 to 75,000 clones, 84% seen once. The sequenced material came from blood. These receptors came from a man aged 50-60 years in good health.

This clone was picked up one time. This chain joins TRBV5-6 and TRBJ1-3; TRBD1 agrees at 9 bases. CDR3 size: 14 residues. CDR1 is SGHDT and CDR2 is YYEEEE in the germline V gene. Trimming took 3 bases from V and 4 from J; bases not matched to a gene: 2. CDR3 region: CASSWTGEGNTIYF. CDR3 nucleotides: TGTGCCAGCAGCTGGACAGGGGAGGGAAACACCATATATTTT.

V gene TRBV4-1 combines with J gene TRBJ2-7, with 9 bases identical to TRBD1. CDR3 size: 14 residues. Losses at the gene ends were 4 bases for V and 2 bases for J; bases not matched to a gene: 3. Germline CDR1 and CDR2: MGHRA and YSYEKL. As DNA, the CDR3 is TGCGCCAGCAGCCCGGGACAGGGCACCTACGAGCAGTACTTC. Translation: CASSPGQGTYEQYF.

The V and J genes are TRBV6-2 or TRBV6-3 and TRBJ2-7; D not resolved. Trimming left V 4 bases short and J 4 bases short, with 11 bases between. Per germline, CDR1 MNHEY and CDR2 SVGEGT. The CDR3 contains 13 residues. The DNA for the CDR3 is TGTGCCAGCAGTTTATCGTTTGAGTACGAGCAGTACTTC. Amino acid sequence: CASSLSFEYEQYF.

The rearrangement uses TRBV30 and TRBJ1-4; D gene uncertain. CDR1 and CDR2 (germline): GTSNPN, SVGIG (reference sequence). Trimming took 4 bases from V and 4 from J, leaving 13 bases between them. CDR3 size: 14 residues. CDR3 region: CAWKMSANNEKLFF. CDR3 bases: TGTGCCTGGAAGATGAGCGCCAATAATGAAAAACTGTTTTTT.

This chain connects TRBV2 to TRBJ2-1; the match to TRBD2 covers 10 bases. The germline gives CDR1 SNHLY, CDR2 FYNNEI. This CDR3 spans 16 amino acids. V lost 2 bases to trimming and J lost 4 bases; unmatched junction nucleotides: 5. For the CDR3, the DNA is TGTGCCAGCAGTGAACGCCTAGCGGGAGTATACAATGAGCAGTTCTTC. As protein: CASSERLAGVYNEQFF. Looking up the rest from reference TRBV2 and TRBJ2-1 gives the full variable domain: EPEVTQTPSHQVTQMGQEVILRCVPISNHLYFYWYRQILGQKVEFLVSFYNNEISEKSEIFDDQFSVERPDGSNFTLKIRSTKLEDSAMYFCASSERLAGVYNEQFFGPGTRLTVL.

The rearrangement uses TRBV6-2 or TRBV6-3 and TRBJ2-1; 9 nucleotides agree with TRBD2. CDR1 is MNHEY and CDR2 is SVGEGT in the germline V gene. This CDR3 is built from 17 residues. Unmatched junction bases numbered 12, after V lost 0 bases and J lost 9 bases. The CDR3 region is CASSYSKGGGAQSEQFF. CDR3 DNA: TGTGCCAGCAGTTACTCGAAGGGCGGGGGGGCGCAAAGTGAGCAGTTCTTC.

This chain uses TRBV2 with TRBJ1-5, with D possibly matching TRBD1 (5 bases). Germline V lookup: CDR1 SNHLY, CDR2 FYNNEI. The CDR3 runs to 16 residues. The ends were cut back, 2 bases at V and 0 bases at J, with 11 bases in the middle. The CDR3 DNA is TGTGCCAGCAGTGAAATCGCAGGGCGTAGCAATCAGCCCCAGCATTTT. It yields the protein CASSEIAGRSNQPQHF.

The chain has TRBV4-3 and TRBJ1-2; the D gene is possibly TRBD1 (6 bases). The CDR3 has 16 residues. Germline V gives CDR1 LGHNA, CDR2 YSLEER. Trimming cost V 1 base and J 6 bases, with 18 bases left between them. This chain's CDR3 is CASSQVGGGKGNGYTF. In nucleotides, the CDR3 is TGCGCCAGCAGCCAAGTCGGTGGGGGCAAAGGAAATGGCTACACCTTC.

This chain connects TRBV5-4 to TRBJ2-7, with 10 bases fitting TRBD1. This CDR3 comprises 15 residues. V was clipped by 2 bases and J by 5 bases; unmatched bases: 7. Germline CDR1 reads SGHNT; CDR2 reads YYREEE (reference sequence). The CDR3 nucleotides are TGTGCCAGCAGCTTTGGACAGGGGGATCTCAACGAGCAGTACTTC. Protein: CASSFGQGDLNEQYF.

V gene TRBV12-2 combines with J gene TRBJ2-7. TRBV12-2 is an annotated pseudogene. CDR3 length: 12 amino acids. The CDR3 loop is CASRFFPAEQYF. CDR3 DNA sequence: TGTGCAAGTCGCTTTTTTCCCGCCGAGCAGTACTTC.

In DNA, the CDR3 is TGTGCCAGCAGCCAAGAGGAGGGTGGTAGCGGGAGGTATGAGCAGTTCTTC. Translation: CASSQEEGGSGRYEQFF. The V and J genes are TRBV4-2 and TRBJ2-1, with TRBD2 matching 10 bases. CDR3 size: 17 residues. Germline values: CDR1 LGHNA, CDR2 YNFKEQ. Trimming at V came to 0 bases and at J to 8 bases, leaving 10 bases not matched to a gene.

This chain joins TRBV3-1 (or the pseudogene TRBV3-2) and TRBJ2-7; no clear D gene. In germline, CDR1 is LGHDT, CDR2 YNNKEL (reference sequence). The CDR3 contains 13 residues. The V end lost 2 bases, the J end lost 9 bases, and 14 bases lay between the germline ends. The CDR3 region is CASSQTLAPVQYF. The CDR3 DNA reads TGTGCCAGCAGCCAAACATTGGCGCCTGTGCAGTACTTC.

The chain joins TRBV7-2 to TRBJ1-4, with a tentative D call TRBD1 (6 bases). V was trimmed by 1 base and J by 11 bases, leaving 17 bases between them. The CDR3 extends over 15 amino acids. The germline V gene encodes CDR1 SGHTA and CDR2 FQGNSA. The CDR3 nucleotides read TGTGCCAGCAGCTTAGGCCGTTTGACAGGTGATAAACTGTTTTTT. It specifies CASSLGRLTGDKLFF.

The rearrangement joins TRBV6-5 to TRBJ1-4; D gene unclear. Trimming shortened V by 2 bases and J by 10 bases, and 8 bases separated the two germline ends. CDR3 length: 12 residues. The germline CDR1 and CDR2 sequences are MNHEY and SVGAGI. The CDR3 protein is CASSYRRGKLFF. The DNA for the CDR3 is TGTGCCAGCAGTTACCGGCGGGGAAAACTGTTTTTT.

This clone is a singleton in its sample. This rearrangement joins TRBV10-3 to TRBJ2-5; tentative D call: TRBD1 (8 bases). Germline V CDR1 and CDR2: ENHRY, SYGVKD. The CDR3 runs to 15 residues. V lost 10 bases and J lost 2, with 20 bases in between. The CDR3 DNA reads as TGTGCCACGGGAGAAACAGGGGGGGGTCAAGAGACCCAGTACTTC. This encodes CATGETGGGQETQYF.

This clone occurred once. This chain joins TRBV7-9 and TRBJ1-1, with 9 bases identical to TRBD1. With V trimmed by 6 bases and J by 1 base, 6 bases remained unmatched. The CDR3 is 15 amino acids. The germline V gene has CDR1 SEHNR and CDR2 FQNEAQ (reference sequence). DNA for the CDR3: TGTGCCAGCAGACCCGGGACAGGGACGAACACTGAAGCTTTCTTT. Amino acid sequence: CASRPGTGTNTEAFF.

The rearrangement joins TRBV9 to TRBJ2-7; D is ambiguous. Trimming pared 3 bases from V and 3 bases from J, leaving 4 bases between. The CDR3 has 11 residues. Germline CDR1 is SGDLS and CDR2 is YYNGEE. This CDR3 reads CASSAGYEQYF. DNA for the CDR3: TGTGCCAGCAGCGCTGGCTACGAGCAGTACTTC.

The J gene is TRBJ1-3, the V gene TRBV28; D might be TRBD1 (6 bases). V lost 5 bases and J 6 bases, leaving 17 bases between the germline ends. The germline V gene has CDR1 MDHEN and CDR2 SYDVKM. This CDR3 region has 15 residues. CDR3 nucleotides: TGTGCCAGCAGTCCCGGGGGCGGAATTCCAAACACCATATATTTT. This sequence encodes CASSPGGGIPNTIYF.

J is TRBJ2-1 and V is TRBV5-1, with a tentative D call TRBD2 (5 bases). The CDR3 length is 12 residues. The V end was cut by 4 bases, the J end by 10 bases, with 12 bases between. Looked up from germline, CDR1 is SGHRS and CDR2 is YFSETQ. CDR3 sequence reads: CASSEDFGEQFF. DNA of the CDR3: TGCGCCAGCAGCGAGGACTTCGGCGAGCAGTTCTTC.

The CDR3 DNA follows: TGTGCCAGCAGCTTAGGGGTGTCTAGAGGGTTGGATACGCAGTATTTT. It encodes CASSLGVSRGLDTQYF. V usage is TRBV7-2 and J usage is TRBJ2-3, with D maybe TRBD2 (5 bases). V lost 1 base and J 6 bases, leaving 17 bases between the germline ends. The CDR3 extends over 16 amino acids. CDR1 and CDR2 (germline): SGHTA, FQGNSA.

CDR3 nucleotide sequence: TGTGCCAGCAGTTTAGGATTAAAAGGGACCCAGTACTTC. It codes for CASSLGLKGTQYF. The J gene is TRBJ2-5, the V gene TRBV12-3 or TRBV12-4; the D is unclear. V gave up 1 base and J gave up 7 bases, with 10 bases separating them. This CDR3 contains 13 residues.

V gene TRBV6-2 or TRBV6-3 combines with J gene TRBJ1-1; TRBD1 might be the D (5 bases). This CDR3 has 17 residues. Germline CDR1 MNHEY, CDR2 SVGEGT. Deletions cut 3 bases from V and 5 bases from J, with 22 bases between. CDR3 sequence: CASSYKGGATRRTEAFF. The CDR3 coding sequence is TGTGCCAGCAGTTATAAGGGCGGGGCAACGCGGAGGACTGAAGCTTTCTTT.

This rearrangement joins TRBV23-1 to TRBJ1-1; no reliable D call. TRBV23-1 is filed as an ORF, its function uncertain. Trimming removed 1 base at V and 1 base at J, with 10 bases between. This CDR3 region has 15 residues. CDR3 protein: CASSQFHHPNTEAFF. The CDR3 bases are TGCGCCAGCAGTCAATTTCACCACCCGAACACTGAAGCTTTCTTT.

The chain is built from TRBV7-2 and TRBJ2-3, with D perhaps matching TRBD1 (5 bases). There are 15 residues in the CDR3. Germline assignment: CDR1 SGHTA and CDR2 FQGNSA. Trimming left V 5 bases short and J 2 bases short, with 14 bases between. The CDR3 reads CASSPHRQNTDTQYF. In DNA form, the CDR3 reads TGTGCCAGCAGCCCGCACCGACAGAACACAGATACGCAGTATTTT.

The CDR3 is CASSMWAGELFF. In nucleotides, the CDR3 is TGTGCCAGTAGTATGTGGGCCGGGGAGCTGTTTTTT. This chain connects TRBV19 to TRBJ2-2; no reliable D call. The CDR3 has 12 residues. Germline CDR1 is LNHDA and CDR2 is SQIVND (reference sequence). V was trimmed by 3 bases and J by 6 bases, leaving 5 bases between them.

The chain links TRBV29-1 to TRBJ1-5, with a tentative D call TRBD1 (6 bases). In germline, CDR1 is SQVTM, CDR2 ANQGSEA. The CDR3 is made up of 13 amino acids. Trimming took 0 bases from V and 7 from J, leaving 10 bases between them. CDR3: CSVEDGRGQPQHF. CDR3 DNA sequence: TGCAGCGTTGAAGATGGCAGGGGACAGCCCCAGCATTTT.

This rearrangement joins TRBV4-3 to TRBJ1-3, with no clear D. The CDR3 totals 16 residues. V shed 0 bases and J shed 2 bases, with 11 bases lying between them. Germline V gene sequence: CDR1 LGHNA, CDR2 YSLEER. This CDR3 is CASSQDNGNAGNTIYF. In DNA, the CDR3 is TGCGCCAGCAGCCAAGATAATGGGAACGCTGGAAACACCATATATTTT.

V gene TRBV7-9 combines with J gene TRBJ1-5; D is unresolved. The CDR3 consists of 14 residues. Trimming pared 1 base from V and 3 bases from J, leaving 7 bases between. The germline gives CDR1 SEHNR, CDR2 FQNEAQ (reference sequence). The CDR3 here is CASSLESLNQPQHF. Written as DNA, the CDR3 is TGTGCCAGCAGCTTAGAGAGCCTCAATCAGCCCCAGCATTTT.